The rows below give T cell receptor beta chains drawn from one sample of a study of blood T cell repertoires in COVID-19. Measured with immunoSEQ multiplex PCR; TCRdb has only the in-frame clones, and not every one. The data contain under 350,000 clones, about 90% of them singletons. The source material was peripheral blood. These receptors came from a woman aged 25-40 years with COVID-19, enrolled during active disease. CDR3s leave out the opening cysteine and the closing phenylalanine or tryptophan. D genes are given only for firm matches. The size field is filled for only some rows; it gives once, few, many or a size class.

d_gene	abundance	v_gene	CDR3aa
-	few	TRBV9	ASSPFMGAGADTQY
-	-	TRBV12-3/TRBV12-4	ASSLVANEKLF
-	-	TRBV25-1	ASSELEGTEAF
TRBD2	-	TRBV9	ASSADSGGARELF
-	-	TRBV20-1	SASIRDGYT
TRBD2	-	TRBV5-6	ASSLGSSGGRETQY
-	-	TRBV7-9	ASSSPIGEVNYGYT
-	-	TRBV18	ASSFEGVREKLF
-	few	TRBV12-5	ASGLVARVDGKYQETQY
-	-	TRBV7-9	ASSFSDQKAF
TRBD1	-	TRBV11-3	ASSPGDRVGTDTQY
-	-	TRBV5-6	ASILTGGASDTQY
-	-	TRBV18	ASSDGWYSNQPQH
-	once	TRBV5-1	ASSFGQSDSYEQY
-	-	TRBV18	ASSPDSLRNSPLH
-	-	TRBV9	ASSVAGTDGYT
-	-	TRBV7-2	ASSKGGSGFGYT
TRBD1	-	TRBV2	AITGTVYNEQF
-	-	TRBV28	ASSFSWQAGEKLF
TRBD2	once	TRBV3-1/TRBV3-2	ASSQDPSGGLDEQF
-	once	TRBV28	ASSSQVLGAGQPQH
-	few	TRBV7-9	ASSSGPAVGLF
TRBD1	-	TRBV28	ASRTGTGVYSNTEAF
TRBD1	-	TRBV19	ASSSSGTAYEQY
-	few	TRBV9	ASSPAGAQTEAF
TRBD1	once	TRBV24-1	ATTGTGGIWCGYT
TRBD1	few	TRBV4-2	ASSHPQGGTEAF
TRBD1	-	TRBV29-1	SVPTGGGYGYT
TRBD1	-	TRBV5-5	ASSSTGDSRSPLH
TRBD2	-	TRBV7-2	ASSPGRGAGTQY
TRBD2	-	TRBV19	ASTHFSGGAGEQF
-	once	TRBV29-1	SVAEGVYQPQH
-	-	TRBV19	ASSGGGYSNNEQF
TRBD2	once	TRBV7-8	ASSLGRLAGGANEQF
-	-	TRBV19	ASSRQLQETQY
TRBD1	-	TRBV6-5	ASNRQGESTEAF
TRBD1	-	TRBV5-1	ASSLSGGGEKLF
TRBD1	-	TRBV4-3	ASSQDPTGVTGELF
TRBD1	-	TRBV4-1	ASSQDEGQGFSPLH
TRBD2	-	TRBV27	ASSPRTSADTQY
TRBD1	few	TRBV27	ASSTRQGDGYT